Shown below are 8 T cell receptor beta chains from a single sample sequenced in a study of technical replicates of blood from a handful of donors. TCRdb keeps only in-frame clones here, not all; method: immunoSEQ multiplex PCR. The sample yields about 100,000 clones, 95% seen once. The source material was T cells isolated from PBMCs. The receptor set was obtained from a human donor in good health.

This rearrangement joins TRBV19 to TRBJ1-2, with TRBD1 matching 7 bases. After removal of 4 bases from V and 5 bases from J, the junction contained 7 bases not matched to a gene. Germline V CDR1 and CDR2: LNHDA, SQIVND (reference sequence). The CDR3 contains 14 residues. The CDR3 loop is CASSTTRDRYGYTF. Here the CDR3 DNA reads TGTGCCAGTAGTACCACCCGGGACAGATATGGCTACACCTTC.

The rearrangement uses TRBV6-5 and TRBJ2-7; possibly TRBD2 for D (5 bases). This CDR3 is built from 12 residues. V lost 6 bases and J lost 2, with 8 bases in between. Per the germline V gene, CDR1 is MNHEY and CDR2 is SVGAGI. CDR3 nucleotides: TGTGCCAGCAGAGACGGGACCTACGAGCAGTACTTC. Protein sequence: CASRDGTYEQYF.

This chain joins TRBV6-1 and TRBJ1-2; possible D gene TRBD1, 6 bases. Trimming took off 7 bases at V and 7 bases at J, with 10 bases between the two ends. This CDR3 spans 11 amino acids. Germline-derived CDR1 and CDR2 are MNHNS and SASEGT. The chain's CDR3 is CASTAQGGYTF. The CDR3 DNA reads TGTGCCAGCACGGCACAGGGTGGCTACACCTTC.

The rearrangement uses TRBV6-5 and TRBJ1-4; the D gene is possibly TRBD1 (5 bases). The germline V gene encodes CDR1 MNHEY and CDR2 SVGAGI. This CDR3 has 14 amino acids. Trimming removed 3 bases at V and 12 bases at J, with 17 bases between. The CDR3 here is CASSYNRPPAELFF. The CDR3 DNA reads TGTGCCAGCAGTTATAACAGGCCGCCCGCGGAACTGTTTTTT.

This clone was detected once. V is TRBV28 and J is TRBJ1-5, with TRBD1 matching over 7 bases. Germline lookup yields CDR1 MDHEN and CDR2 SYDVKM. Trimming cost V 5 bases and J 4 bases; bases outside gene matches: 5. The CDR3 runs 14 residues. The DNA of the CDR3 is TGTGCCAGCAGTCCAGACAGGGCTAATCAGCCCCAGCATTTT. This encodes CASSPDRANQPQHF.

V and J are TRBV4-1 and TRBJ2-7; no clear D gene. The germline V gene has CDR1 MGHRA and CDR2 YSYEKL. Trimming cost V 2 bases and J 3 bases, with 17 bases left between them. The CDR3 is 16 residues long. CDR3 in DNA: TGCGCCAGCAGCCAATTTCCAGCGAAGAAGTTCTACGAGCAGTACTTC. Encoded protein: CASSQFPAKKFYEQYF.

The rearrangement uses TRBV5-6 and TRBJ1-1; maybe TRBD1 (6 bases). Trimming left V 4 bases short and J 9 bases short, with 16 bases between. Per germline, CDR1 SGHDT and CDR2 YYEEEE. The CDR3 covers 13 residues. The CDR3 nucleotides read TGTGCCAGCAGCGGAGACAGGCTGACGAAAGCTTTCTTT. This translates into CASSGDRLTKAFF.

The V and J genes are TRBV9 and TRBJ2-1; TRBD1 matches at 7 bases. The CDR3 consists of 14 residues. CDR1 SGDLS and CDR2 YYNGEE come from the germline V gene. After removal of 3 bases from V and 5 bases from J, the junction contained 5 bases not matched to a gene. CDR3 in DNA: TGTGCCAGCAGCGGGACAGGTCTGAACAATGAGCAGTTCTTC. Its protein is CASSGTGLNNEQFF.